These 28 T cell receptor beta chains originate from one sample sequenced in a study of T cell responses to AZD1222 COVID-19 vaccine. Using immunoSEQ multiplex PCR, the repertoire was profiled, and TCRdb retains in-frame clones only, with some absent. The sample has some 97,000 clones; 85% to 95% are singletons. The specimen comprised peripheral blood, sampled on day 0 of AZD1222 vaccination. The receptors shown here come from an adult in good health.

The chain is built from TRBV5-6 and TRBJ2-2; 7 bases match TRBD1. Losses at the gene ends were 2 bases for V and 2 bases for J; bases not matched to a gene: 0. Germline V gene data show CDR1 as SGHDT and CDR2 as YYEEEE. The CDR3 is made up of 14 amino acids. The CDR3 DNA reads TGTGCCAGCAGCTTAGGGGGCAACACCGGGGAGCTGTTTTTT. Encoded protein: CASSLGGNTGELFF.

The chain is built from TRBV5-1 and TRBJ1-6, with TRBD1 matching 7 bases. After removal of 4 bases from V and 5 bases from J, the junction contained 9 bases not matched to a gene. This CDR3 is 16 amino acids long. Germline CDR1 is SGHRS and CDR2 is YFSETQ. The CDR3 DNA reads TGCGCCAGCAGCCCGATGCGCGGACAGGATAATTCACCCCTCCACTTT. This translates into CASSPMRGQDNSPLHF.

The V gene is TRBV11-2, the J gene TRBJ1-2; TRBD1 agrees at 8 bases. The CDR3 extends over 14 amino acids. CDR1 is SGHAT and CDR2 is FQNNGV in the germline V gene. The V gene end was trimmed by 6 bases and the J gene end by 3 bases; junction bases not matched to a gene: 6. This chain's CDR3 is CASSLQGVDYGYTF. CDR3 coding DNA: TGTGCCAGCAGTTTACAGGGGGTCGACTATGGCTACACCTTC.

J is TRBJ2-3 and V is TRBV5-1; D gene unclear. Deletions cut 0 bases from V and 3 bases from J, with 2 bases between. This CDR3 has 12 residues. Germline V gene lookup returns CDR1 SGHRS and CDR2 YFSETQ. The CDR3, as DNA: TGCGCCAGCAGCTTGGAGACAGATACGCAGTATTTT. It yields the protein CASSLETDTQYF.

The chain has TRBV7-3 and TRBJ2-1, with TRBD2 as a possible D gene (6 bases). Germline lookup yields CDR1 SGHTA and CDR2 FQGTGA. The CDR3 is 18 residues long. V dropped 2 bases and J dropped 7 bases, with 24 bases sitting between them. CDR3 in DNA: TGTGCCAGCAGCTTAGCGGCTAGCGTAGGTCGAGGTGCAAATGAGCAGTTCTTC. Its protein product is CASSLAASVGRGANEQFF.

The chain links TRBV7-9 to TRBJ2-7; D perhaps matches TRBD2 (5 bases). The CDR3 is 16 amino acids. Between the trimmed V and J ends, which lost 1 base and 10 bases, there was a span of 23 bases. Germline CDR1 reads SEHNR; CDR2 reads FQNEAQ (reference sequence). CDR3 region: CASSLDSDDGLPNQYF. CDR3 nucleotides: TGTGCCAGCAGCTTAGACTCCGATGATGGACTCCCTAACCAGTACTTC. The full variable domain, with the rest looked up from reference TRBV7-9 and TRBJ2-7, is DTGVSQNPRHKITKRGQNVTFRCDPISEHNRLYWYRQTLGQGPEFLTYFQNEAQLEKSRLLSDRFSAERPKGSFSTLEIQRTEQGDSAMYLCASSLDSDDGLPNQYFGPGTRLTVT.

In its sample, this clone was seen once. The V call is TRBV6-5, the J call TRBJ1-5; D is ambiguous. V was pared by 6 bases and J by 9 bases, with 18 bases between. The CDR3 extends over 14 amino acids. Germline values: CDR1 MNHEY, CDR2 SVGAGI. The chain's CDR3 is CASSRQVAQPPQHF. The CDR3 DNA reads TGTGCCAGCAGCCGTCAGGTAGCACAACCGCCCCAGCATTTT.

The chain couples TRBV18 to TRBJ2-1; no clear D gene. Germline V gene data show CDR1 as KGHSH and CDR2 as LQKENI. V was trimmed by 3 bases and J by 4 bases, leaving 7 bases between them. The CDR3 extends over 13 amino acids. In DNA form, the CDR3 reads TGTGCCAGCTCACCCCTTGGGTACAATGAGCAGTTCTTC. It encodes CASSPLGYNEQFF. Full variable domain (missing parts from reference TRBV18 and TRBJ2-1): NAGVMQNPRHLVRRRGQEARLRCSPMKGHSHVYWYRQLPEEGLKFMVYLQKENIIDESGMPKERFSAEFPKEGPSILRIQQVVRGDSAAYFCASSPLGYNEQFFGPGTRLTVL.

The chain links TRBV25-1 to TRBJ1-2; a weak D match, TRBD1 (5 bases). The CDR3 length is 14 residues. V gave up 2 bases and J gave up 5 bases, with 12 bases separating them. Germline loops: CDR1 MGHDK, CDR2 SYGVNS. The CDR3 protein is CASSEAGRLYGYTF. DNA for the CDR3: TGTGCCAGCAGTGAAGCAGGGCGCCTTTATGGCTACACCTTC.

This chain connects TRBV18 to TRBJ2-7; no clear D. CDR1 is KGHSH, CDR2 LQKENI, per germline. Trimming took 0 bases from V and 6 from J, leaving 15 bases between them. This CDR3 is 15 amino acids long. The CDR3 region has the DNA TGTGCCAGCTCACCACCTTCTTCCCTGGTAAGCGAGCAGTACTTC. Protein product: CASSPPSSLVSEQYF. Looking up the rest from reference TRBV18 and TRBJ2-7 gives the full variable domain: NAGVMQNPRHLVRRRGQEARLRCSPMKGHSHVYWYRQLPEEGLKFMVYLQKENIIDESGMPKERFSAEFPKEGPSILRIQQVVRGDSAAYFCASSPPSSLVSEQYFGPGTRLTVT.

The CDR3 here is CASSIFGTGEKLFF. CDR3 bases: TGTGCCAGTAGTATCTTTGGGACGGGTGAAAAACTGTTTTTT. The chain links TRBV19 to TRBJ1-4, with D possibly matching TRBD1 (5 bases). The CDR3 sequence is 14 residues long. Germline V CDR1 and CDR2: LNHDA, SQIVND (reference sequence). V was cut by 3 bases and J by 7 bases, with 12 bases left in between.

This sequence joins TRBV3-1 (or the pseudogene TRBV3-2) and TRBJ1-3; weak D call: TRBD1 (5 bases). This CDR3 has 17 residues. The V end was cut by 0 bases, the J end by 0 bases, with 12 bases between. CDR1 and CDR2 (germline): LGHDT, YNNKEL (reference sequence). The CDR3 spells CASSQDNRYYSGNTIYF. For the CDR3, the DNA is TGTGCCAGCAGCCAAGATAACAGGTACTACTCTGGAAACACCATATATTTT.

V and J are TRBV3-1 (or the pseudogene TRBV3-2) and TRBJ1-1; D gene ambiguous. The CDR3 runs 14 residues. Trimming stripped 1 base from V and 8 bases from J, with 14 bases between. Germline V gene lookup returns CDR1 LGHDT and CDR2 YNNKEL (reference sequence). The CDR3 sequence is CASSQGMFGFEAFF. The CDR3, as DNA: TGTGCCAGCAGCCAAGGTATGTTCGGTTTCGAAGCTTTCTTT.

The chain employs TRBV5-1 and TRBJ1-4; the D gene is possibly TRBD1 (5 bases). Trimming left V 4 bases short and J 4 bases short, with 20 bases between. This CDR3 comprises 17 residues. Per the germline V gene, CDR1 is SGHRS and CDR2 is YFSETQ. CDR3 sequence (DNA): TGCGCCAGCAGCGAAACCGGGACGGCCTTGGGTAATGAAAAACTGTTTTTT. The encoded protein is CASSETGTALGNEKLFF.

CDR3 residues: CASTGLAGGPDTQYF. Here the CDR3 DNA reads TGCGCCAGTACTGGGCTAGCGGGAGGGCCAGATACGCAGTATTTT. The chain uses TRBV5-1 and TRBJ2-3; 12 nucleotides line up with TRBD2. CDR3 length: 15 amino acids. Germline trimming cut 8 bases from V and 4 bases from J; bases unmatched to any gene: 8. The V gene's germline CDR1 is SGHRS and CDR2 YFSETQ.

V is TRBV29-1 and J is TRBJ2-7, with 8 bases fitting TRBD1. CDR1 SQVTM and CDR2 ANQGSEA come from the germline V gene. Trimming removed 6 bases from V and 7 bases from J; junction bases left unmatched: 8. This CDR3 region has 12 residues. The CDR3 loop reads CSVYQGAGEQYF. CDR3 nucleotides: TGCAGCGTATATCAGGGGGCGGGGGAGCAGTACTTC.

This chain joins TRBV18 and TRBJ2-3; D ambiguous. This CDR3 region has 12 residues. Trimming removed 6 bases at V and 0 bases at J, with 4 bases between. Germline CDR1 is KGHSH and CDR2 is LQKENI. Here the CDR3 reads CASSLSTDTQYF. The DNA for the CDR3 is TGTGCCAGCTCCCTCAGCACAGATACGCAGTATTTT.

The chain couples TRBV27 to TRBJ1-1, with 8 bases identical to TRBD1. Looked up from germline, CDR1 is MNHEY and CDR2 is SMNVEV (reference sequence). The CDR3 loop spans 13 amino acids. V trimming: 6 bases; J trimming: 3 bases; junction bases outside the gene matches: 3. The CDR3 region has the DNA TGTGCCAGCAGCTTGGACAGGGACACTGAAGCTTTCTTT. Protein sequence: CASSLDRDTEAFF.

The CDR3 region has the DNA TGTGCCAGCAGCCTATACTCCGGGACAGGGAGGGGTGGCTACACCTTC. Residues: CASSLYSGTGRGGYTF. V is TRBV7-6 and J is TRBJ1-2; 9 bases are shared with TRBD1. CDR3 length equals 16 residues. The V and J ends lost 5 bases and 7 bases, in that order; junction bases with no gene match: 14. CDR1 and CDR2 (germline): SGHVS, FNYEAQ.

The CDR3 reads CASKPTGTGPPTEAFF. The CDR3 DNA reads TGCGCCAGCAAACCAACCGGGACAGGGCCTCCAACTGAAGCTTTCTTT. The rearrangement links TRBV23-1 to TRBJ1-1, with 9 bases matching TRBD1. TRBV23-1 belongs to the ORF category, with a function that is uncertain. The CDR3 length is 16 residues. Trimming at V came to 7 bases and at J to 5 bases, leaving 14 bases not matched to a gene.

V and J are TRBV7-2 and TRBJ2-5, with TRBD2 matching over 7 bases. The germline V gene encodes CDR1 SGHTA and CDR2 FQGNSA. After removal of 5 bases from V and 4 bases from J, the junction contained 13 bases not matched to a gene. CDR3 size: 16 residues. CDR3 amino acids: CASSPRGAGAGETQYF. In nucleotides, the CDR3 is TGTGCCAGCAGCCCCCGAGGGGCGGGAGCGGGAGAGACCCAGTACTTC.

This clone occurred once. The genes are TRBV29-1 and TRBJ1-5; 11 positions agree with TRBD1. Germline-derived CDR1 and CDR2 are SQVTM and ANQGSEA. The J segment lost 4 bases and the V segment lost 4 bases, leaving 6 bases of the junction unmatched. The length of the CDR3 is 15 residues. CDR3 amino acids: CSVVGTGGGNQPQHF. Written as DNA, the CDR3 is TGCAGCGTTGTTGGGACAGGGGGTGGGAATCAGCCCCAGCATTTT.

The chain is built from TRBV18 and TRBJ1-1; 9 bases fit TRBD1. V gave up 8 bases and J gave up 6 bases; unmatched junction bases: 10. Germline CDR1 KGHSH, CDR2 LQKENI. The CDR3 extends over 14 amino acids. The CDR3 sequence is CASHHPGQGPEAFF. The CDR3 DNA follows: TGTGCCAGCCATCACCCGGGACAGGGACCTGAAGCTTTCTTT.

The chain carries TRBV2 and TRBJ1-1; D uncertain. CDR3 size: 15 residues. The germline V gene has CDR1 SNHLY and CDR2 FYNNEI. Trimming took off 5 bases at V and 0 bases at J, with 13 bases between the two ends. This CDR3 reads CASSPSVTLNTEAFF. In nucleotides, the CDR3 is TGTGCCAGCAGTCCAAGTGTGACTTTGAACACTGAAGCTTTCTTT.

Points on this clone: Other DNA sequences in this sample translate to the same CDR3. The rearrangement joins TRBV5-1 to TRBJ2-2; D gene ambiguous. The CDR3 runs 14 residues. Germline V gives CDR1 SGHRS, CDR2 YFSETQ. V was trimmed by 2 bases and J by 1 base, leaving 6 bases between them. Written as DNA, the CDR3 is TGCGCCAGCAGCTTCAATCGGAACACCGGGGAGCTGTTTTTT. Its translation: CASSFNRNTGELFF.

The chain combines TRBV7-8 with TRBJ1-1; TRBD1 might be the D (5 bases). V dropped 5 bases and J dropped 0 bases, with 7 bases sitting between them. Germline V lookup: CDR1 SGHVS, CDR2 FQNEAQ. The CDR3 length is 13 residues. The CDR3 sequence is CASSGQVNTEAFF. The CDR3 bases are TGTGCCAGCAGCGGACAAGTGAACACTGAAGCTTTCTTT.

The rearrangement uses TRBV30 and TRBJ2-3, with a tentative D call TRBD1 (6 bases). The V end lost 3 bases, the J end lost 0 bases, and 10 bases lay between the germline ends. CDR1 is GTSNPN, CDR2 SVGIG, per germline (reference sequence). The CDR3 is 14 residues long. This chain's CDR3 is CAWSRQGSTDTQYF. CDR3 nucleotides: TGTGCCTGGAGCCGCCAGGGGAGCACAGATACGCAGTATTTT.

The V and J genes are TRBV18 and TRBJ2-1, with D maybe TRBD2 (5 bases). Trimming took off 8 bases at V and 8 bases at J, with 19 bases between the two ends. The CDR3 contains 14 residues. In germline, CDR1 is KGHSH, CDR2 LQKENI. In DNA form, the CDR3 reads TGTGCCAGCCGAGGACTTCTTGGAAGCGATGAGCAGTTCTTC. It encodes CASRGLLGSDEQFF.